The 24 T cell receptor beta chains listed next were all sequenced from one sample in a study of OX40 agonist ivuxolimab in advanced cancers. Only in-frame clones appear in the TCRdb table, and some are missing; sequencing was by immunoSEQ multiplex PCR. Among tens of thousands of clones listed, around 91% were seen once. The sequenced sample was CD4+ or CD8+ T cells sorted from blood, obtained in a trial of the OX40 agonist ivuxolimab. These receptor sequences come from an adult with an advanced solid tumor such as melanoma, head and neck, liver or kidney cancer.

CDR3 sequence: CASSPDLNTEAFF. The CDR3 nucleotides read TGTGCCAGCAGCCCCGACTTGAACACTGAAGCTTTCTTT. The V and J genes are TRBV7-8 and TRBJ1-1, with unresolved D. The V gene lost 5 bases and the J gene lost 0 bases, with 7 bases spanning the gap. There are 13 residues in the CDR3. Looked up from germline, CDR1 is SGHVS and CDR2 is FQNEAQ.

The chain links TRBV2 to TRBJ2-7, with 9 bases aligning to TRBD2. CDR3 size: 14 residues. With V trimmed by 7 bases and J by 2 bases, 6 bases remained unmatched. In germline, CDR1 is SNHLY, CDR2 FYNNEI. Here the CDR3 DNA reads TGTGCCAGCACCCCGGGACTAGCTGCCTACGAGCAGTACTTC. As protein: CASTPGLAAYEQYF.

This chain joins TRBV11-2 and TRBJ2-1, with 9 bases fitting TRBD2. Germline CDR1 SGHAT, CDR2 FQNNGV. The V gene end was trimmed by 1 base and the J gene end by 2 bases; junction bases not matched to a gene: 0. The CDR3 runs to 15 residues. In DNA form, the CDR3 reads TGTGCCAGCAGCTTAGGACTAGCGGCCTACAATGAGCAGTTCTTC. This translates into CASSLGLAAYNEQFF.

This chain joins TRBV6-1 and TRBJ2-5; TRBD1 might be the D (5 bases). Between the trimmed V and J ends, which lost 2 bases and 1 base, there was a span of 11 bases. The CDR3 loop spans 15 amino acids. Germline V lookup: CDR1 MNHNS, CDR2 SASEGT. The CDR3 region is CASSESGPFQETQYF. The CDR3, as DNA: TGTGCCAGCAGTGAATCAGGGCCATTCCAAGAGACCCAGTACTTC.

The chain combines TRBV4-2 with TRBJ1-3; 9 nucleotides agree with TRBD1. CDR1 and CDR2 from the germline V gene are LGHNA and YNFKEQ. The junction had 13 bases not matched to a gene; V was cut back by 4 bases and J by 0 bases. The CDR3 covers 19 residues. CDR3 amino acids: CASSLKGNWDRASGNTIYF. CDR3 bases: TGTGCCAGCAGCCTCAAGGGGAACTGGGACAGGGCCTCTGGAAACACCATATATTTT.

The rearrangement joins TRBV15 to TRBJ2-1, with a possible D match to TRBD1 (6 bases). Germline CDR1 reads LNHNV; CDR2 reads YYDKDF (reference sequence). This CDR3 region has 18 residues. V was clipped by 8 bases and J by 7 bases, with 30 bases between them. The CDR3 bases are TGTGCCACCGAGAGAGCAGGGAAGGGCAGGGGTGTCGCGAATGAGCAGTTCTTC. It is translated as CATERAGKGRGVANEQFF.

The rearrangement links TRBV19 to TRBJ2-4; D is perhaps TRBD1 (6 bases). Trimming cost V 5 bases and J 0 bases, with 23 bases left between them. The CDR3 runs 19 residues. Looked up from germline, CDR1 is LNHDA and CDR2 is SQIVND (reference sequence). The CDR3 DNA follows: TGTGCCAGTAGTGACCGGGACAAGGGGACCAATTTAGCCAAAAACATTCAGTACTTC. Protein: CASSDRDKGTNLAKNIQYF.

The V and J genes are TRBV6-6 and TRBJ1-2; the D is unclear. Germline loops: CDR1 MNHNY, CDR2 SVGAGI (reference sequence). The CDR3 covers 13 residues. Deletions cut 4 bases from V and 9 bases from J, with 15 bases between. This CDR3 reads CASSSLGTYRYTF. In DNA, the CDR3 is TGTGCCAGCAGTTCACTCGGAACGTACCGCTACACCTTC.

A few counts support this clone. The rearrangement uses TRBV6-6 and TRBJ1-5, with 8 nucleotides matching TRBD1. The CDR3 is 15 residues long. From germline, CDR1 is MNHNY and CDR2 SVGAGI (reference sequence). Losses at the gene ends were 6 bases for V and 8 bases for J; bases not matched to a gene: 12. CDR3 residues: CASSKSQGAREPQHF. For the CDR3, the DNA is TGTGCCAGCAGCAAAAGCCAGGGGGCGAGGGAGCCCCAGCATTTT.

The chain couples TRBV7-2 to TRBJ2-1, with D possibly called TRBD1 or TRBD2 (5 bases each). The ends were cut back, 7 bases at V and 2 bases at J, with 15 bases in the middle. There are 15 residues in the CDR3. The germline V gene has CDR1 SGHTA and CDR2 FQGNSA. Here the CDR3 reads CASMVGGIAYNEQFF. The CDR3 nucleotides read TGTGCCAGCATGGTTGGGGGAATCGCCTACAATGAGCAGTTCTTC.

This chain joins TRBV2 and TRBJ2-5; 7 bases are a match to TRBD2. This CDR3 has 15 residues. Germline CDR1 and CDR2: SNHLY and FYNNEI. V lost 0 bases to trimming and J lost 5 bases; unmatched junction nucleotides: 6. The DNA of the CDR3 is TGTGCCAGCAGTGAAGCGCTTGGGGGGGGTGAGACCCAGTACTTC. It specifies CASSEALGGGETQYF.

The CDR3 region is CASKGQGDNQPQHF. CDR3 in DNA: TGTGCCAGCAAGGGACAGGGGGACAATCAGCCCCAGCATTTT. The chain combines TRBV7-3 with TRBJ1-5; 11 bases match TRBD1. The germline V gene has CDR1 SGHTA and CDR2 FQGTGA. The CDR3 spans 14 residues. V was clipped by 7 bases and J by 3 bases; unmatched bases: 2.

This clone appeared once. The rearrangement joins TRBV19 to TRBJ2-3; D is tentatively TRBD1 or TRBD2 (6 bases each). V was shortened by 3 bases and J by 3 bases, with 16 bases between the two germline ends. The CDR3 is 16 amino acids. CDR1 is LNHDA and CDR2 is SQIVND in the germline V gene (reference sequence). The CDR3 bases are TGTGCCAGTAGTATCTCAGGGGCGGGGATGACAGATACGCAGTATTTT. The encoded protein is CASSISGAGMTDTQYF.

In DNA, the CDR3 is TGTGCCACCAGCCCTAACTCGGCAGGTTCTGGAAACACCATATATTTT. Protein: CATSPNSAGSGNTIYF. The chain is built from TRBV15 and TRBJ1-3; D is undetermined. Germline loops: CDR1 LNHNV, CDR2 YYDKDF (reference sequence). The CDR3 has 16 residues. V was clipped by 5 bases and J by 1 base, with 15 bases between them.

This chain joins TRBV5-6 and TRBJ2-1; no firm D call. This CDR3 contains 15 residues. V was pared by 4 bases and J by 9 bases, with 20 bases between. Germline lookup yields CDR1 SGHDT and CDR2 YYEEEE. CDR3 residues: CASSPTGSRHSEQFF. The CDR3 DNA sequence: TGTGCCAGCAGCCCGACCGGGTCCCGCCACAGTGAGCAGTTCTTC.

This clone has a single count. The chain joins TRBV5-6 to TRBJ2-5; D ambiguous. This CDR3 has 13 amino acids. Germline V gene sequence: CDR1 SGHDT, CDR2 YYEEEE. The V end lost 1 base, the J end lost 5 bases, and 9 bases lay between the germline ends. CDR3 sequence reads: CASSLTASETQYF. CDR3 DNA: TGTGCCAGCAGCTTGACAGCCAGTGAGACCCAGTACTTC. Combining the CDR3 with reference TRBV5-6 and TRBJ2-5 gives the whole variable domain DAGVTQSPTHLIKTRGQQVTLRCSPKSGHDTVSWYQQALGQGPQFIFQYYEEEERQRGNFPDRFSGHQFPNYSSELNVNALLLGDSALYLCASSLTASETQYFGPGTRLLVL.

V and J are TRBV4-1 and TRBJ2-6; D is perhaps TRBD1 or TRBD2 (5 bases each). Trimming shortened V by 4 bases and J by 1 base, and 17 bases separated the two germline ends. CDR3 length: 18 residues. CDR1 is MGHRA and CDR2 is YSYEKL in the germline V gene. The CDR3 bases are TGCGCCAGCAGCCCCCGGTCCCAGGGAGTGTCTGGGGCCAACGTCCTGACTTTC. Residues: CASSPRSQGVSGANVLTF.

The V gene is TRBV9, the J gene TRBJ1-3; D not certain. V dropped 3 bases and J dropped 1 base, with 11 bases sitting between them. Per the germline V gene, CDR1 is SGDLS and CDR2 is YYNGEE. The CDR3 has 15 amino acids. CDR3 amino acids: CASSARALSGNTIYF. CDR3 nucleotide sequence: TGTGCCAGCAGCGCCCGGGCCCTTTCTGGAAACACCATATATTTT.

The chain combines TRBV28 with TRBJ1-3, with D possibly TRBD1 on 5 matching bases. V gave up 6 bases and J gave up 0 bases, with 12 bases separating them. From germline, CDR1 is MDHEN and CDR2 SYDVKM. CDR3 length: 15 amino acids. The CDR3 DNA sequence: TGTGCCAGCAGATCTGGGGCGAGCTCTGGAAACACCATATATTTT. Translating gives CASRSGASSGNTIYF.

J is TRBJ2-2 and V is TRBV30, with D hard to call. CDR3 length: 15 residues. V gave up 3 bases and J gave up 6 bases, with 17 bases separating them. The germline V gene encodes CDR1 GTSNPN and CDR2 SVGIG (reference sequence). CDR3 sequence: CAWRAGGTGAGELFF. In DNA form, the CDR3 reads TGTGCCTGGAGAGCTGGCGGTACCGGAGCCGGGGAGCTGTTTTTT.

This chain uses TRBV11-1 with TRBJ2-5, with TRBD1 as a possible D gene (6 bases). The CDR3 is made up of 15 amino acids. Trimming removed 1 base from V and 5 bases from J, with 14 bases in between. Germline lookup yields CDR1 SGHAT and CDR2 FQDESV (reference sequence). Here the CDR3 DNA reads TGTGCCAGCAGCTTAGAATCCAGGGGCTGGGAGACCCAGTACTTC. This codes for CASSLESRGWETQYF. The complete variable domain, with remaining parts taken from reference TRBV11-1 and TRBJ2-5, reads EAEVAQSPRYKITEKSQAVAFWCDPISGHATLYWYRQILGQGPELLVQFQDESVVDDSQLPKDRFSAERLKGVDSTLKIQPAELGDSAMYLCASSLESRGWETQYFGPGTRLLVL.

The chain has TRBV30 and TRBJ1-1; D gene ambiguous. The CDR3 contains 12 residues. Germline assignment: CDR1 GTSNPN and CDR2 SVGIG (reference sequence). V lost 2 bases to trimming and J lost 2 bases, with 6 bases between them. The CDR3 spells CAWSQENTEAFF. In DNA, the CDR3 is TGTGCCTGGAGTCAGGAAAACACTGAAGCTTTCTTT.

V usage is TRBV20-1 and J usage is TRBJ1-2; tentative D call: TRBD1 (6 bases). This CDR3 has 11 residues. V was pared by 6 bases and J by 2 bases, with 7 bases between. In germline, CDR1 is DFQATT, CDR2 SNEGSKA (reference sequence). CDR3 nucleotides: TGCAGTGCCGACAGGAACTATGGCTACACCTTC. Encoded protein: CSADRNYGYTF.

The chain carries TRBV6-5 and TRBJ1-1; D may be TRBD1 (6 bases). The CDR3 is 14 amino acids. Trimming pared 6 bases from V and 3 bases from J, leaving 14 bases between. Germline CDR1 reads MNHEY; CDR2 reads SVGAGI. CDR3 nucleotide sequence: TGTGCCAGCAGCCCACAGGGAGTTGACACTGAAGCTTTCTTT. It translates to CASSPQGVDTEAFF.